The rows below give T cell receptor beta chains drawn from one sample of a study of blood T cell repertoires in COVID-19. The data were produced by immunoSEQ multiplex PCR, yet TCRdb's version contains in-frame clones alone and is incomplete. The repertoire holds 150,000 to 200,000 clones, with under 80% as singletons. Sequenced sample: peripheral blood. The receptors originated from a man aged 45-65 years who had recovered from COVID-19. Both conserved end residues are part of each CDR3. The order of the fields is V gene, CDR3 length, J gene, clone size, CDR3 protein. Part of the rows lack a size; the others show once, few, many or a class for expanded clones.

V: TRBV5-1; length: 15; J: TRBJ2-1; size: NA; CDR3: CASSFTGLNFDEQFF
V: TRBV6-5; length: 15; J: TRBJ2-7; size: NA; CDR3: CASSPTGLSSYEQYF
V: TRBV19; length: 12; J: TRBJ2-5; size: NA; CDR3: CASGLNQETQYF
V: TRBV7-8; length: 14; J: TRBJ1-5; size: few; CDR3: CASSPQQGNQPQHF
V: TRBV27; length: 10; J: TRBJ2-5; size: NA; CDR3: CASGLRAQYF
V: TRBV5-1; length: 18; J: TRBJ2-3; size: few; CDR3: CASSFAGTSGRYTDTQYF
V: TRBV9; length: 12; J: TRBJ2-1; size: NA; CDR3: CASGLAYNEQFF
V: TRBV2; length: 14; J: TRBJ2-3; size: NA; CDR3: CASSQSRGRDTQYF
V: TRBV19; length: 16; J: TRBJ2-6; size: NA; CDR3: CASSPGLGGLANVLTF
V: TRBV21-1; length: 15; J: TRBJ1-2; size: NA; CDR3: CASSKIRDRPYGYTF
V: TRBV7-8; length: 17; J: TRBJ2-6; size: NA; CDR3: CASSLAQGTSGANVLTF
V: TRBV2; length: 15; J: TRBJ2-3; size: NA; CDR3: CASSLLAGGSDTQYF
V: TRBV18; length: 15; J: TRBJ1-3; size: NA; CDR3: CASSDRFLSGNTIYF
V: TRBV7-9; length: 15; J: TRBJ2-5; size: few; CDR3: CASSLGAGAEETQYF
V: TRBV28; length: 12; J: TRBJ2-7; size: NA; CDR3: CASIAVGGEQYF
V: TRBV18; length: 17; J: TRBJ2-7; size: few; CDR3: CASSRGSPGQGPYEQYF
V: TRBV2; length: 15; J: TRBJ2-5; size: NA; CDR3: CASVRPGQPQETQYF
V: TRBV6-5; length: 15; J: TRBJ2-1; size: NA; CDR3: CASSYGAGGPQEQFF
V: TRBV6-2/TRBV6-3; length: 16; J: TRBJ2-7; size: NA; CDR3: CASSKGGTGSSYEQYF
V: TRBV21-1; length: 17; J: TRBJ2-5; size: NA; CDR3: CASSKGQTSGSPETQYF
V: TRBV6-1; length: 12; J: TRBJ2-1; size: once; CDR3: CASSDWVAKKFF
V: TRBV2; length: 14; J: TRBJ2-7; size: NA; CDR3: CASSERSGRYEQYF
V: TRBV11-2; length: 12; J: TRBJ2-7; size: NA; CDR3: CASSPGRLDKYF
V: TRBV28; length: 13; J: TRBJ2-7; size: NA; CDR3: CASTKTATYEQYF
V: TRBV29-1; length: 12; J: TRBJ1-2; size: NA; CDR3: CSVGTGAYGYTF
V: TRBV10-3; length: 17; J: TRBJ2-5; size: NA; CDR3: CAISDQIMNGISETQYF
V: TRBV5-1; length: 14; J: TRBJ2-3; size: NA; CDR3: CASRGQGWTDTQYF
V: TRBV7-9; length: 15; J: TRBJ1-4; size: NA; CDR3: CASSLEGLLNEKLFF
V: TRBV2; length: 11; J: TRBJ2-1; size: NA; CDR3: CASLMFNEQFF
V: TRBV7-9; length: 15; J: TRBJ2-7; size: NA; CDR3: CASSPGTLSPYEQYF
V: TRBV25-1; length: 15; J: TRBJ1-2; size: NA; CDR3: CASSDRRTGVYGYTF
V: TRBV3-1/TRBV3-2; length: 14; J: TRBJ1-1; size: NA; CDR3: CASSYTGGNTEAFF
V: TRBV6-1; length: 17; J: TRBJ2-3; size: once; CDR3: CASSEVGGSTSTDTQYF
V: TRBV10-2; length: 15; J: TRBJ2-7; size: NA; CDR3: CASRPTAGPSYEQYF
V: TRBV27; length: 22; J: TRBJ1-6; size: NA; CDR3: CASSPSPRGQGWVSSYNSPLHF
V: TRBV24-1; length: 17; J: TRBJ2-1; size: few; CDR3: CATSDIGLADPYNEQFF
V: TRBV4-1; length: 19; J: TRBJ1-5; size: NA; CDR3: CASSQVFGTGASFNQPQHF
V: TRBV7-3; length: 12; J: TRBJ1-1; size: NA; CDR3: CASSLDREEAFF
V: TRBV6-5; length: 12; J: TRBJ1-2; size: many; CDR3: CASRWTGGGYTF
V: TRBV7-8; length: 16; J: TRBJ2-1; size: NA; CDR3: CASSLYSLAGANEQFF
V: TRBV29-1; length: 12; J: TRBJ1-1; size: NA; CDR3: CSVEDGRPEAFF